This T cell receptor beta chain was retrieved from a study of shared clonotypes between healthy human individuals. Study-wide results and limits: Sequencing depth was expected to influence donor clonotype sharing.

As for this clone: Its antigen is undetermined.

Assay used: immunoSEQ multiplex PCR; TCRdb lists only in-frame clones, some missing. The sample lists around 1.6 million clones, approximately 98% occurring once. This TCR came from a man in his thirties or forties in good health. Material for sequencing was naive CD4+ T cells sorted from blood. This sample's subset: CD45RA+ positively selected.

The CDR3 bases are TGTGCCAGCACGAGGAACGGGTCTCCGGGAGGCGAGCAGTACTTC. Its protein is CASTRNGSPGGEQYF. V gene TRBV5-5 combines with J gene TRBJ2-7, with 7 bases aligning to TRBD2. V was clipped by 6 bases and J by 6 bases; unmatched bases: 15. This CDR3 comprises 15 residues. Germline V gives CDR1 SGHKS, CDR2 YYEKEE (reference sequence).